Listed here are 14 T cell receptor beta chains from one sample, sequenced in a study of T cells in localized non-small cell lung cancer. The method was immunoSEQ multiplex PCR; TCRdb's version includes in-frame clones alone and lacks a portion of them. The sample gives roughly 40,000 clones, around 86% of which show up once; about 7% is in the top ten. This specimen was peripheral blood mononuclear cells, taken before any cancer treatment. The receptors were sampled from a male donor older than 55 with stage II lung adenocarcinoma.

This clone showed up just a few times. This chain uses TRBV2 with TRBJ2-2; D not certain. Trimming left V 5 bases short and J 6 bases short, with 7 bases between. The CDR3 consists of 12 residues. Germline CDR1 is SNHLY and CDR2 is FYNNEI. CDR3 region: CASSSRAGELFF. CDR3 coding DNA: TGTGCCAGCAGTAGCCGGGCCGGGGAGCTGTTTTTT.

The chain combines TRBV28 with TRBJ1-1; weak D call: TRBD1 (6 bases). Germline CDR1 MDHEN, CDR2 SYDVKM. V lost 3 bases and J 10 bases, leaving 18 bases between the germline ends. This CDR3 region has 14 residues. Written as DNA, the CDR3 is TGTGCCAGCAGTTTTGTGGGGGGCTTGTATGGAGCTTTCTTT. Amino acids: CASSFVGGLYGAFF.

Here the CDR3 reads CASSLGGALNEKLFF. The CDR3 DNA reads TGCGCCAGCAGCTTGGGCGGGGCCCTTAATGAAAAACTGTTTTTT. The chain has TRBV5-1 and TRBJ1-4, with a tentative D call TRBD1 (5 bases). This CDR3 comprises 15 residues. With 0 bases removed from V and 4 bases from J, the gap between germline ends came to 10 bases. Per the germline V gene, CDR1 is SGHRS and CDR2 is YFSETQ. The whole variable domain, remainder taken from reference TRBV5-1 and TRBJ1-4, is KAGVTQTPRYLIKTRGQQVTLSCSPISGHRSVSWYQQTPGQGLQFLFEYFSETQRNKGNFPGRFSGRQFSNSRSEMNVSTLELGDSALYLCASSLGGALNEKLFFGSGTQLSVL.

The chain joins TRBV7-9 to TRBJ1-2; possibly TRBD1 for D (5 bases). V dropped 5 bases and J dropped 4 bases, with 8 bases sitting between them. Germline lookup yields CDR1 SEHNR and CDR2 FQNEAQ (reference sequence). This CDR3 comprises 12 residues. CDR3 DNA: TGTGCCAGCAGCCGAGGGACCTATGGCTACACCTTC. Residues: CASSRGTYGYTF.

This chain connects TRBV7-8 to TRBJ1-4; weak D call: TRBD1 (6 bases). Germline CDR1 and CDR2: SGHVS and FQNEAQ. The CDR3 spans 14 residues. The V and J ends lost 5 bases and 8 bases respectively, with 15 bases between them. CDR3 sequence: CASSTRTEFEKLFF. DNA of the CDR3: TGTGCCAGCAGCACCCGGACAGAATTCGAAAAACTGTTTTTT. The full variable domain, in which reference TRBV7-8 and TRBJ1-4 provide the parts outside the CDR3, is GAGVSQSPRYKVAKRGQDVALRCDPISGHVSLFWYQQALGQGPEFLTYFQNEAQLDKSGLPSDRFFAERPEGSVSTLKIQRTQQEDSAVYLCASSTRTEFEKLFFGSGTQLSVL.

The chain links TRBV5-6 to TRBJ1-2; D unclear. The CDR3 is 11 amino acids. Per the germline V gene, CDR1 is SGHDT and CDR2 is YYEEEE. V gave up 1 base and J gave up 4 bases, with 2 bases separating them. The CDR3: CASSLTYGYTF. Written as DNA, the CDR3 is TGTGCCAGCAGCTTGACCTATGGCTACACCTTC.

V gene TRBV18 combines with J gene TRBJ1-1, with D tentatively TRBD1 (6 bases). The CDR3 totals 14 residues. Trimming removed 8 bases from V and 0 bases from J, with 13 bases in between. Germline CDR1 KGHSH, CDR2 LQKENI. CDR3 DNA: TGTGCCAGCCTAAACAGGGTCATGAACACTGAAGCTTTCTTT. This codes for CASLNRVMNTEAFF. The whole variable domain, filled in from reference TRBV18 and TRBJ1-1, reads NAGVMQNPRHLVRRRGQEARLRCSPMKGHSHVYWYRQLPEEGLKFMVYLQKENIIDESGMPKERFSAEFPKEGPSILRIQQVVRGDSAAYFCASLNRVMNTEAFFGQGTRLTVV.

This chain links TRBV5-6 with TRBJ2-1; 14 bases agree with TRBD2. This CDR3 is 18 amino acids long. Germline V CDR1 and CDR2: SGHDT, YYEEEE. The V segment lost 4 bases and the J segment 2 bases; nucleotides outside the gene matches: 8. The CDR3 loop reads CASSVPGLAGAAYNEQFF. Written as DNA, the CDR3 is TGTGCCAGCAGCGTTCCGGGACTAGCGGGAGCCGCCTACAATGAGCAGTTCTTC.

The sample holds a few counts of this clone. The chain joins TRBV29-1 to TRBJ1-1; no definite D call. The CDR3 spans 13 residues. With 2 bases removed from V and 4 bases from J, the gap between germline ends came to 11 bases. Germline V gene sequence: CDR1 SQVTM, CDR2 ANQGSEA. This CDR3 reads CSVETYSGTEAFF. CDR3 in DNA: TGCAGCGTTGAAACTTATTCGGGCACTGAAGCTTTCTTT.

This clone was observed a few times. The chain's CDR3 is CASSLSQPGNTIYF. Here the CDR3 DNA reads TGTGCCAGCAGCTTATCACAGCCGGGAAACACCATATATTTT. This chain connects TRBV7-2 to TRBJ1-3; D is undetermined. Germline-derived CDR1 and CDR2 are SGHTA and FQGNSA. The CDR3 sequence is 14 residues long. The V end was cut by 2 bases, the J end by 4 bases, with 9 bases between.

The rearrangement uses TRBV19 and TRBJ2-2, with D unresolved. CDR1 and CDR2 (germline): LNHDA, SQIVND (reference sequence). The V end lost 7 bases, the J end lost 4 bases, and 13 bases lay between the germline ends. CDR3 length equals 14 residues. CDR3 sequence reads: CASTPRPGTGELFF. CDR3 sequence (DNA): TGTGCCAGTACCCCTCGTCCGGGCACCGGGGAGCTGTTTTTT.

The chain recombines TRBV9 with TRBJ1-5; no reliable D call. V lost 0 bases to trimming and J lost 1 base, with 8 bases between them. CDR1 is SGDLS, CDR2 YYNGEE, per germline. This CDR3 is 15 amino acids long. CDR3 DNA: TGTGCCAGCAGCGTAGGACCGGGCAGCAATCAGCCCCAGCATTTT. It is translated as CASSVGPGSNQPQHF.

The gene calls are TRBV9 and TRBJ2-2; D possibly corresponds to TRBD1 (7 bases). V gave up 4 bases and J gave up 6 bases, with 19 bases separating them. The CDR3 is 16 residues long. Germline CDR1 is SGDLS and CDR2 is YYNGEE. The CDR3 sequence is CASSPRGTARAGELFF. The CDR3 DNA follows: TGTGCCAGCAGCCCCCGGGGGACAGCCCGGGCCGGGGAGCTGTTTTTT.

This sequence joins TRBV6-1 and TRBJ1-2, with D perhaps TRBD1 (6 bases). This CDR3 comprises 15 residues. V dropped 0 bases and J dropped 7 bases, with 15 bases sitting between them. Per the germline V gene, CDR1 is MNHNS and CDR2 is SASEGT. CDR3 in amino acids: CASSEALGGLSGYTF. Here the CDR3 DNA reads TGTGCCAGCAGTGAAGCGCTCGGGGGGCTGAGTGGCTACACCTTC.